This is a list of T cell receptor beta chains from one sample in a study of blood T cell repertoires in COVID-19. The assay was immunoSEQ multiplex PCR, and TCRdb's table has in-frame clones only and misses some. The sample shows approximately 270,000 clones, roughly nine tenths of them seen only once. The sample consisted of peripheral blood. Receptors originate from a man aged 40-49 years with active or convalescent COVID-19. CDR3s include the opening cysteine and the closing phenylalanine or tryptophan. A D gene is named only where the DNA matches it firmly. Rows give clone size only sometimes, using once, few, many, or a class for an expanded clone.

>TRBD2|-|TRBV11-2|TRBJ2-1
TGTGCCAGCAGCCCTGTAATCAGCGGGACCTACAATGAGCAGTTCTTC
CASSPVISGTYNEQFF
>TRBD1|-|TRBV10-2|TRBJ1-2
TGCGCCAGCAGTGATTTAGGGGGCTTCGGCTATGGCTACACCTTC
CASSDLGGFGYGYTF
>-|once|TRBV7-3|TRBJ1-2
TGTGCCAGCAGCCCAATGGGCCAGGACTATGGCTACACCTTC
CASSPMGQDYGYTF
>TRBD1|few|TRBV6-5|TRBJ1-2
TGTGCCAGCAGTTACTCGACAGGGGGTGGCTACACCTTC
CASSYSTGGGYTF
>-|-|TRBV5-1|TRBJ1-1
TGCGCCAGCGCTCCGGGGGGGCGGCGCACTGAAGCTTTCTTT
CASAPGGRRTEAFF
>-|-|TRBV5-6|TRBJ2-5
TGTGCCAGCAGCCGGGGTGGGGGGATCCAAGAGACCCAGTACTTC
CASSRGGGIQETQYF
>TRBD2|-|TRBV7-6|TRBJ2-2
TGTGCCAGCAGCTTAGGCGGGGGGGGCGACACCGGGGAGCTGTTTTTT
CASSLGGGGDTGELFF
>TRBD1|-|TRBV28|TRBJ1-2
TGTGCCAGCAGTTTATCATCCCGACAGGGGCGAGGCTACACCTTC
CASSLSSRQGRGYTF
>TRBD2|-|TRBV7-8|TRBJ2-1
TGTGCCAGCAGCTTAGCGCCTACTAGCGGGAGAGGCAATGAGCAGTTCTTC
CASSLAPTSGRGNEQFF
>-|-|TRBV7-6|TRBJ2-1
TGTGCCAGCAGCTTAAAGGAGGGGAGTGAGCAGTTCTTC
CASSLKEGSEQFF
>TRBD1|-|TRBV4-2|TRBJ2-7
TGTGCCAGCAGCCCCATTGGGACAGTTGCAGACTACGAGCAGTACTTC
CASSPIGTVADYEQYF
>-|-|TRBV28|TRBJ1-1
TGTGCCAGCAGTACTACATCTGAAGCTTTCTTT
CASSTTSEAFF
>-|-|TRBV7-3|TRBJ2-1
TGTGCCAGCAGCAGCCCCCCAAACTACAATGAGCAGTTCTTC
CASSSPPNYNEQFF
>-|once|TRBV30|TRBJ1-4
TGTGCCTGGTCCCTATATGAAAAACTGTTTTTT
CAWSLYEKLFF
>TRBD1|-|TRBV5-6|TRBJ2-3
TGTGCCAGCAGCTTGGGTGGGACAGGGCGGTATTTT
CASSLGGTGRYF
>-|-|TRBV6-5|TRBJ1-5
TGTGCCAGCAGTCCCCGCGGGATGGTGGGTCAGCCCCAGCATTTT
CASSPRGMVGQPQHF
>-|once|TRBV6-5|TRBJ1-2
TGTGCCAGCTGGGGGGGGGCCGGAGGCTACACCTTC
CASWGGAGGYTF
>TRBD1|-|TRBV5-1|TRBJ2-4
TGCGCCAGCAGCTCCTCCGGGACAGGTTTTAACATTCAGTACTTC
CASSSSGTGFNIQYF
>-|once|TRBV10-2|TRBJ2-2
TGCGCCAGCGCGATTAACACCGGGGAGCTGTTTTTT
CASAINTGELFF
>TRBD2|-|TRBV9|TRBJ2-5
TGTGCCAGCAGCGTGGGTTCCTCGGGGGGAGAGACCCAGTACTTC
CASSVGSSGGETQYF
>-|-|TRBV5-1|TRBJ2-3
TGCGCCAGCAGCTTGTGGGACTCTGATACGCAGTATTTT
CASSLWDSDTQYF
>-|-|TRBV12-2|TRBJ2-7
TGTGCAAGTCGCTTGAGGGTCCTAGCGGGACACCACTCCTACGAGCAGTACTTC
CASRLRVLAGHHSYEQYF
>-|-|TRBV27|TRBJ2-2
TGTGCCAGCAGTTTCCACCTGTCCCGGAGCCACCCAGACACCGGGGAGCTGTTTTTT
CASSFHLSRSHPDTGELFF
>-|-|TRBV28|TRBJ1-4
TGTGCCAGCAGTTTCAGGGCAGGAGACTTAGCAACTAATGAAAAACTGTTTTTT
CASSFRAGDLATNEKLFF
>-|-|TRBV27|TRBJ1-1
TGTGCCAGCAGTTTAGGGTCTTCGGGTAAAGCTTTCTTT
CASSLGSSGKAFF
>TRBD1|-|TRBV7-9|TRBJ1-3
TGTGCCAGCAGCTACCGGACAGGGGCTGGAAACACCATATATTTT
CASSYRTGAGNTIYF
>-|-|TRBV10-3|TRBJ1-1
TGTGCCATCAGTGAGTCGATGGGGCCTGAAGCTTTCTTT
CAISESMGPEAFF
>TRBD2|-|TRBV24-1|TRBJ2-1
TGTGCCACCAGTGAGTACTGGACTAGCGGGAGGGTCGGTGAGCAGTTCTTC
CATSEYWTSGRVGEQFF
>-|-|TRBV10-1|TRBJ2-2
TGCGCCAGCAGTGAAGATTCTAGCCCGAACACCGGGGAGCTGTTTTTT
CASSEDSSPNTGELFF
>TRBD2|-|TRBV11-3|TRBJ2-3
TGTGCCAGCAGCTTAGGATCTCTAGCGGAGACCCCGACACAGTTT
CASSLGSLAETPTQF
>TRBD1|-|TRBV7-9|TRBJ1-2
TGTGCCAGCAGCCCGGGACAGGGAGGTGGCTACACCTTC
CASSPGQGGGYTF
>TRBD1|-|TRBV7-2|TRBJ1-6
TGTGCCAGCAGCGTGTTACAGGGGGGAAATTCACCCCTCCACTTT
CASSVLQGGNSPLHF
>-|-|TRBV7-3|TRBJ2-3
TGTGCCAGCTCGTCAGGGGGCACAGATACGCAGTATTTT
CASSSGGTDTQYF
>-|-|TRBV3-1/TRBV3-2|TRBJ2-7
TGTGCCAGCAGGCCACGGAGTCTGAGATACGAGCAGTACTTC
CASRPRSLRYEQYF
>-|-|TRBV27|TRBJ2-3
TGTGCCAGCACCTCCACAGATACGCAGTATTTT
CASTSTDTQYF
>-|-|TRBV9|TRBJ2-1
TGTGCCAGCAGCGTACGTAGCTCCTACAATGAGCAGTTCTTC
CASSVRSSYNEQFF